This section outlines one T cell receptor beta chain sequence together with its context. These data are taken from a study of T-cell reconstitution after alpha-beta-depleted transplantation in children. The CDR3 spans 14 residues. Trimming at V came to 7 bases and at J to 10 bases, leaving 11 bases not matched to a gene. CDR1 and CDR2 from the germline V gene are SNHLY and FYNNEI. Preparing the TCRbeta library involved the use of unique molecular identifiers. TCRdb recomputed calls from the PCR reads with MiXCR, one row per CDR3 protein. The repertoire consists of about 350,000 distinct CDR3 sequences, with 16% occurring once and the leading ten covering roughly 40%.

The source of this sequence is a male patient between 2 and 15 years old who had a stem cell transplant for acute lymphoblastic leukemia, so the T cells may come from the graft donor. V and J are TRBV2 and TRBJ2-1; 9 bases are a match to TRBD1. This specimen consisted of PBMCs, mostly from graft donor cells, obtained 360 days after TCRalphabeta/CD19-depleted stem cell transplant. The CDR3 DNA sequence: TGTGCCAGCACCCCGGGACAGGGATTGCGGGAGCAGTTCTTC. This gives the protein CASTPGQGLREQFF.